Each of the 9 T cell receptor beta chains below was sequenced from the same sample in a study of regulatory T cells in long-lasting Graves disease. The sample's time point: newly diagnosed GD, antithyroid drugs for less than 3 months. PBMC-extracted RNA yielded the TCR library. Assembly of TCR beta libraries relied on iRepertoire HTBI primers together with Arm-PCR of CDR3 regions. MiXCR, applied by TCRdb to the multiplex PCR reads, yields one record per CDR3 protein. The table lists hundreds of thousands of distinct CDR3 sequences, over 15% of them singletons. This sample also belongs to another study, concerning T cells in Graves' hyperthyroidism and ophthalmopathy.

The specimen comprised peripheral blood mononuclear cells (PBMCs), sampled at new diagnosis, from a patient treated with antithyroid drugs. The receptors were sampled from a man between 40 and 49 years old with Graves disease.

This clonotype has at least ten counts. V usage is TRBV28 and J usage is TRBJ1-1; 9 positions match TRBD1. CDR1 and CDR2 (germline): MDHEN, SYDVKM. CDR3 length: 15 residues. V lost 4 bases to trimming and J lost 5 bases; unmatched junction nucleotides: 8. The CDR3 loop is CASSSWTGARTEAFF. The CDR3 DNA reads TGTGCCAGCAGTTCCTGGACAGGGGCAAGAACTGAAGCTTTCTTT.

As regards this clonotype: A single base separates this from a much larger clone, so it may be a read error. This rearrangement joins TRBV27 to TRBJ2-3, with 8 bases fitting TRBD1. The J call is in doubt because the DNA end fits TRBJ2-5 better. The germline CDR1 and CDR2 sequences are MNHEY and SMNVEV (reference sequence). The CDR3 spans 15 residues. In DNA, the CDR3 is TGTGCCACCACGAGATCGACAGGGGTAGGAGAGGCCCAGTACTTC. Its translation: CATTRSTGVGEAQYF.

The genes are TRBV29-1 and TRBJ1-2, with unresolved D. Trimming removed 6 bases at V and 11 bases at J, with 13 bases between. This CDR3 has 10 residues. In germline, CDR1 is SQVTM, CDR2 ANQGSEA. In DNA form, the CDR3 reads TGCAGCGTCGGAGACCCAGCGTACACCTTC. Protein: CSVGDPAYTF. The full variable domain, in which reference TRBV29-1 and TRBJ1-2 provide the parts outside the CDR3, is SAVISQKPSRDICQRGTSLTIQCQVDSQVTMMFWYRQQPGQSLTLIATANQGSEATYESGFVIDKFPISRPNLTFSTLTVSNMSPEDSSIYLCSVGDPAYTFGSGTRLTVV.

This clonotype has ten or more counts. The V gene is TRBV2, the J gene TRBJ1-2, with 9 bases fitting TRBD1. V shed 6 bases, J shed 8 bases, and the junction held 4 bases outside the gene matches. The CDR3 covers 12 residues. Looked up from germline, CDR1 is SNHLY and CDR2 is FYNNEI. CDR3 amino acids: CASSRTGAGYTF. In DNA form, the CDR3 reads TGTGCCAGCAGCAGGACAGGGGCCGGCTACACCTTC.

The chain joins TRBV4-3 to TRBJ2-5, with D perhaps being TRBD1 or TRBD2 (6 bases each). CDR1 and CDR2 from the germline V gene are LGHNA and YSLEER. The CDR3 sequence is 16 residues long. The V gene lost 1 base and the J gene lost 5 bases, with 17 bases spanning the gap. This chain's CDR3 is CASSQVFPGAEETQYF. The CDR3 DNA sequence: TGCGCCAGCAGCCAAGTATTCCCGGGGGCCGAGGAGACCCAGTACTTC.

The V call is TRBV4-2, the J call TRBJ2-7, with D possibly being TRBD1 or TRBD2 (5 bases each). The CDR3 is 14 residues long. The ends were cut back, 1 base at V and 3 bases at J, with 10 bases in the middle. Germline V CDR1 and CDR2: LGHNA, YNFKEQ. The CDR3 here is CASSQVEGNYEQYF. DNA for the CDR3: TGTGCCAGCAGCCAAGTTGAGGGGAACTACGAGCAGTACTTC.

In DNA, the CDR3 is TGTGCCAGCAGTTACTCTCCCGCGGGGACGGCGGATACGCAGTATTTT. Translated: CASSYSPAGTADTQYF. This chain uses TRBV6-2 or TRBV6-3 with TRBJ2-3; D perhaps matches TRBD2 (6 bases). Per germline, CDR1 MNHEY and CDR2 SVGEGT. The CDR3 totals 16 residues. V was pared by 0 bases and J by 6 bases, with 16 bases between.

This clonotype came up a few times. The genes are TRBV18 and TRBJ1-5; maybe TRBD1 (6 bases). Trimming took off 5 bases at V and 3 bases at J, with 14 bases between the two ends. Germline V CDR1 and CDR2: KGHSH, LQKENI. CDR3 length: 15 residues. The CDR3 DNA follows: TGTGCCAGCTCAGAGCTCCGGGACACCAATCAGCCCCAGCATTTT. Translating it yields CASSELRDTNQPQHF. The full variable domain, with the rest looked up from reference TRBV18 and TRBJ1-5, is NAGVMQNPRHLVRRRGQEARLRCSPMKGHSHVYWYRQLPEEGLKFMVYLQKENIIDESGMPKERFSAEFPKEGPSILRIQQVVRGDSAAYFCASSELRDTNQPQHFGDGTRLSIL.

This clonotype was observed many times. The rearrangement links TRBV28 to TRBJ2-2; 9 bases are shared with TRBD1. The CDR3 is 13 amino acids. CDR1 is MDHEN and CDR2 is SYDVKM in the germline V gene. The trim removed 8 bases at V and 7 bases at J, leaving 5 bases unmatched. CDR3 residues: CASGTGLRGELFF. CDR3 DNA: TGTGCCAGCGGGACAGGGCTTCGCGGGGAGCTGTTTTTT.